The subject of this entry is one TCR beta chain. Its antigen is not known. The data belong to a study of CD8 T cells in ankylosing spondylitis. General study results and limits: Blood of patients with ankylosing spondylitis appeared to be characterized by a TCR beta motif of eight or nine highly homologous variants. Matched synovial fluid from ankylosing spondylitis patients was reported to be enriched for disease-linked clones.

TCRdb passed the 5' RACE reads through MiXCR, listing each CDR3 protein once. The data contain fewer than 400,000 distinct CDR3 sequences, 20% to 25% of them singletons. This CDR3 contains 13 residues. Trimming took off 8 bases at V and 8 bases at J, with 16 bases between the two ends. The germline V gene encodes CDR1 MNHEY and CDR2 SVGEGT. The V and J genes are TRBV6-2 or TRBV6-3 and TRBJ2-4; no definite D call. Sequencing was carried out using blood, either unsorted or a sorted T cell fraction (not recorded which). This clonotype was obtained from a male donor with ankylosing spondylitis. CDR3 residues: CASDSSPLDIQYF. CDR3 coding DNA: TGTGCCAGCGATTCGTCCCCCTTAGACATTCAGTACTTC.